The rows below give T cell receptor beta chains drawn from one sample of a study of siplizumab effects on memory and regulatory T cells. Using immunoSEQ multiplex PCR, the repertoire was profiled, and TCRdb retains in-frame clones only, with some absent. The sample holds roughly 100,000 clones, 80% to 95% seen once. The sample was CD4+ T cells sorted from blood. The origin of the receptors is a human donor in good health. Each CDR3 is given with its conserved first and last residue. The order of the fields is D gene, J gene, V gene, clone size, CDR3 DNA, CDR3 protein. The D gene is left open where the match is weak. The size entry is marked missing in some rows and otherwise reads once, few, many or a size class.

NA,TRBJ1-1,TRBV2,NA,TGTGCCAGCAGGGGTATCGGCACTGAAGCTTTCTTT,CASRGIGTEAFF
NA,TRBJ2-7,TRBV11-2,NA,TGTGCCAGCAGCACAACAGGGTTAGTTTACGAGCAGTACTTC,CASSTTGLVYEQYF
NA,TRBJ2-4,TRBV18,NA,TGTGCCAGCTCACCACTGACCGGGACCAACAAAAACATTCAGTACTTC,CASSPLTGTNKNIQYF
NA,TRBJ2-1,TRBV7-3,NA,TGTGCCAGCAGCTTAACAGGAGCCACCGCCGATGAGCAGTTCTTC,CASSLTGATADEQFF
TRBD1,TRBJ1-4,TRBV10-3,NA,TGTGCCATCAGCGACCCGGGACAGGTTAATGAAAAACTGTTTTTT,CAISDPGQVNEKLFF
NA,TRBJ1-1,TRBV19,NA,TGTGCCAGTGGTATGGGCCTTCTTCGGACTGAAGCTTTCTTT,CASGMGLLRTEAFF
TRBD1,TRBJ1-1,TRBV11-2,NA,TGTGCCAGCAGCGGCCACAGGGGGCGGAACACTGAAGCTTTCTTT,CASSGHRGRNTEAFF
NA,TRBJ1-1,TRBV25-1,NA,TGTGCCAGCAGTGAATGGGCAGGCGAAGCTTTCTTT,CASSEWAGEAFF
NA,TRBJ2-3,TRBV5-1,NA,TGCGCCAGCAGCTTGACCAGTGGGTGGCGGACAGATACGCAGTATTTT,CASSLTSGWRTDTQYF
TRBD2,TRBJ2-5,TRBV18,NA,TGTGCCAGCTCAAGAAACAAAGGGGGGACTAGCGGACAAGAGACCCAGTACTTC,CASSRNKGGTSGQETQYF
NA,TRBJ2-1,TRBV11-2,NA,TGTGCCAGCAGCTTAGGGGGCGGTTCTTGGAATGAGCAGTTCTTC,CASSLGGGSWNEQFF
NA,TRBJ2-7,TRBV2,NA,TGTGCCGGTGCTAGGCAATACGAGCAGTACTTC,CAGARQYEQYF
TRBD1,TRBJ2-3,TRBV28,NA,TGTGCCAGCAGTTTGAGGGACAGGGGTACGCAGTATTTT,CASSLRDRGTQYF
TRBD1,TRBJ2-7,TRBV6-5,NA,TGTGCCAGCAGTTACTCGGGACAGCTTCCCTACGAGCAGTACTTC,CASSYSGQLPYEQYF
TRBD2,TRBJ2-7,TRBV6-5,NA,TGTGCCAGCAGCCTAGCGGGAGGGCCCTACGAGCAGTACTTC,CASSLAGGPYEQYF
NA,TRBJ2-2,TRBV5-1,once,TGCGCCAGCAGCCCGGTTCTTGCGGGCTACACCGGGGAGCTGTTTTTT,CASSPVLAGYTGELFF
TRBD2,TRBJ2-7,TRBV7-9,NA,TGTGCCAGCAGCTCCCGGCTAGCGGGTCTCGGCGAGCAGTACTTC,CASSSRLAGLGEQYF
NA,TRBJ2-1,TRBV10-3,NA,TGTGCCATCAGTGGGACGGCATCCTACAATGAGCAGTTCTTC,CAISGTASYNEQFF
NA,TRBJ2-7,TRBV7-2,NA,TGTGCCAGCAGCTTAAAGGGTGGCGAGCAGTACTTC,CASSLKGGEQYF
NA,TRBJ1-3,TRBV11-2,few,TGTGCCAGCAGCTTAAGTGGCGGCTTCTCTGGAAACACCATATATTTT,CASSLSGGFSGNTIYF
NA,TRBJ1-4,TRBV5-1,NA,TGCGCCAGCAGCTTGGCGGGCGGGGAAAAACTGTTTTTT,CASSLAGGEKLFF
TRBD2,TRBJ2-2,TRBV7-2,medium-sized,TGTGCCAGCAGTCCGACTAGCGGTAGAAACACCGGGGAGCTGTTTTTT,CASSPTSGRNTGELFF
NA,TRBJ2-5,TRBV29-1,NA,TGCAGCGTTGAGGTGGGCCAAGAGACCCAGTACTTC,CSVEVGQETQYF
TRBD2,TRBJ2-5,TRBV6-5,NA,TGTGCCAGCAGTTACTCGGCGGGAGAAAACGATAGGACCCAGTACTTC,CASSYSAGENDRTQYF
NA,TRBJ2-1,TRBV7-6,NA,TGTGCCAGCAGCCCAGACGGGCTAGCGTCCTACAATGAGCAGTTCTTC,CASSPDGLASYNEQFF
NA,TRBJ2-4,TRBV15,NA,TGTGCCACCAGCAGAGGTAGCGTCTGGCTAGCCAAAAACATTCAGTACTTC,CATSRGSVWLAKNIQYF
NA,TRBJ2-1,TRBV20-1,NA,TGCAGTGCTAGAGTGAGCAATGAGCAGTTCTTC,CSARVSNEQFF
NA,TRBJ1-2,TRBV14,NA,TGTGCCAGCCAAAAAACGGCTCCCCGGGAGAGAGGTAACTATGGCTACACCTTC,CASQKTAPRERGNYGYTF
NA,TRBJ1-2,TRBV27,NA,TGTGCCAGCAGTTTAGTGGGCAGACCTAACTATGGCTACACCTTC,CASSLVGRPNYGYTF
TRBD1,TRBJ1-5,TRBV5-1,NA,TGCGCCAGCAGCTTGGACCCGGACAGGGGCAATCAGCCCCAGCATTTT,CASSLDPDRGNQPQHF
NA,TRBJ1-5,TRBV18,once,TGTGCCAGCTCACCGCCATCCGGGACGGGTAGAGGGAATCAGCCCCAGCATTTT,CASSPPSGTGRGNQPQHF
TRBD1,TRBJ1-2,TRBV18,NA,TGTGCCAGCTCCCCAAACCCGACAGGGAATCGAGTAGGCTACACCTTC,CASSPNPTGNRVGYTF
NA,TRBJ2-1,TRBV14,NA,TGTGCCAGCAGCCAAGAGGGGGCTGGGGCCAATGAGCAGTTCTTC,CASSQEGAGANEQFF